This T cell receptor beta chain was captured by sequencing in a study of brain T cells in children with intractable seizures. Losses at the gene ends were 10 bases for V and 0 bases for J; bases not matched to a gene: 8. Looked up from germline, CDR1 is MNHEY and CDR2 is SMNVEV (reference sequence). The CDR3 is made up of 16 amino acids. Time point meaning: blood from clinic visit 5 months post-surgery; TSC patient then seizure free. Surgery cases with the highest brain T cell transcript signatures were chosen for sequencing. The data were produced by immunoSEQ multiplex PCR, yet TCRdb's version contains in-frame clones alone and is incomplete. The table has about 340,000 clones, nearly 95% seen once. Findings and caveats of the study: Pre- and post-surgery blood differed in depth, so pre-surgery absences may be undersampling.

On this clone: Its specificity is not known.

The material was peripheral blood, obtained roughly 5 months after surgery. The rearrangement links TRBV27 to TRBJ2-1, with TRBD2 matching over 11 bases. This sequence was found in a boy under two years old with tuberous sclerosis and intractable seizures. CDR3 region: CATSLGTSGSYNEQFF. The CDR3 coding sequence is TGTGCCACCTCTCTCGGGACTAGCGGCTCCTACAATGAGCAGTTCTTC.